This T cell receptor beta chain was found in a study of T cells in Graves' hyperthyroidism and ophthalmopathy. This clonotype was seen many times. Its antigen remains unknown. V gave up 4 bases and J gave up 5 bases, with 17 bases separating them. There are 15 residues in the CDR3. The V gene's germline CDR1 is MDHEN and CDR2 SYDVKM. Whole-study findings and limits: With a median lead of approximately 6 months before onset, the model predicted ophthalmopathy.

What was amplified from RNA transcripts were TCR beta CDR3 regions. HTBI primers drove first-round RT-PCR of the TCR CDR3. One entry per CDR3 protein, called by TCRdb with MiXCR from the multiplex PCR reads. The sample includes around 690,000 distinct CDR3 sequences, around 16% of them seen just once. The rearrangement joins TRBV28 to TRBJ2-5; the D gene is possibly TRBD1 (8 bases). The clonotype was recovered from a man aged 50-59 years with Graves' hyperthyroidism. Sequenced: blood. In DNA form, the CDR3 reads TGTGCCAGCAGTTCGGCCGGACAGGGAGGGGAGACCCAGTACTTC. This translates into CASSSAGQGGETQYF.